The clone carrying this T cell receptor beta chain was detected only a few times. Its antigen is as yet unknown. TCRdb redid the calling of the RT-PCR reads with MiXCR, one entry per CDR3 protein. Among fewer than 650,000 distinct CDR3 sequences, 10% to 15% were seen once, and the ten largest hold approximately 14%. The source of the sample is a study of response to subunit inactivated influenza vaccine. The V gene lost 7 bases and the J gene lost 9 bases, with 15 bases spanning the gap. This CDR3 has 12 residues. Regarding the study as a whole: The authors suggested that few new T cells are recruited per seasonal influenza vaccination.

The receptor was derived from a man aged 50 to 59 who received an inactivated influenza vaccine. Material: PBMCs from blood, obtained more than 35 days after vaccination. The rearrangement joins TRBV12-3 or TRBV12-4 to TRBJ1-1, with TRBD1 as a possible D gene (5 bases). The CDR3 DNA is TGTGCCAGCACCACCCCCGGGGGAAAAGCTTTCTTT. Translation gives CASTTPGGKAFF.